This section outlines one TCR beta chain sequence together with its context. Its antigen remains undetermined. No clone much larger than this one lies a single base away; base qualities are absent. Library generation was performed with the immunoSEQ multiplex PCR assay. For the multiplex PCR, a mixture combining 60 forward primers for TCR Vbeta segments and 13 reverse primers for TCR Jbeta segments was used. Amplification of the CDR3 region of rearranged TCR beta genes was performed with a multiplex PCR assay on genomic DNA. The Illumina HiSeq System was used to sequence the amplified TCR beta libraries as 87-base-pair reads. The published analysis was carried out like this. Across the roughly 600 repertoires, a later analysis counted 80 million or so unique TCR beta chains, approximately 12 million of which were shared by at least two donors. Raw reads were error-corrected and collapsed into unique sequences by a nearest-neighbor algorithm in which closely related sequences were merged to remove PCR and sequencing errors. Alignment of CDR3 sequences to IMGT reference sequences was used to assign V, D and J gene segments. For a sequence to be retained, at least a six-nucleotide match to both a V gene segment and a J gene segment was required. A rearrangement counted as productive if the CDR3 had no stop codons and remained in frame with V and J, and every other rearrangement counted as non-productive. CDR3 was defined by IMGT convention, running from the second conserved V-encoded cysteine to the conserved J-encoded phenylalanine. Sequences without an unambiguous match to a single V gene segment were excluded from the earlier analysis of about 630 of the donors. In an earlier analysis of 587 of the donors, a V segment was called functional when productive rearrangements were above 56.7%, and segregating when the standard deviation between donors exceeded 5%. A statistical classification framework was developed to diagnose cytomegalovirus status using the catalog of TCR beta chain sequences. A later analysis assigned V and J genes by comparing TCR nucleotide sequences with IMGT/GENE-DB human TR gene sequences. A later analysis assigned CDR3 sequences and most-parsimonious VDJ recombination scenarios with the TCRdist pipeline. In a later analysis, each TCR beta chain was defined by its CDR3 amino acid sequence together with its V-gene family, and reads without a unique V-gene family were excluded. As a way to deal with suspected cross-contamination and a sequencing artifact, a later analysis dropped under 600 nucleotide sequences that were highly shared and had low generation probability. For each public chain, a later analysis derived a clonal expansion index from normalized ranks of inferred template counts within each repertoire. Generation probabilities in a later analysis came from a VDJ recombination model fitted to out-of-frame rearrangements, and those results were checked against IGoR. Hypergeometric tests were used in a later analysis to score TCR-TCR, TCR-HLA and TCR-CMV co-occurrence, with a repertoire-size bias correction applied to the TCR pairs. False discovery rates were estimated in a later analysis by permuting HLA or CMV assignments 20 times. In a later analysis, co-occurring TCRs were grouped using DBSCAN, and TCRdist sequence similarity was added for clustering within HLA-allele-positive subsets. For co-occurrence clustering, repertoires with fewer than 30,000 or more than 120,000 public chains were excluded, along with four or five repertoires with anomalous nucleotide sharing. TCRdb re-hosts the immuneACCESS table, in-frame sequences only. Its copies lack some clones; in the studies checked, an unresolved V gene accounts for under half of them, and the cause for the rest is not known. The DNA gave D and trimming, while V, J and clone size come from that table. For this sample the table gives around 84,000 clones, of which roughly four fifths were detected only once. 13% of the sample comes from the top ten.

These data are taken from a study of cytomegalovirus exposure and HLA in healthy donors (dated by TCRdb to the late 2010s). Turning to the overall study: In an earlier analysis of 450 to 750 of the donors, 250 to 350 Gb of sequence data and 120 million or so unique TCR beta sequences from about 180 million T cells were reported. The study aimed to test whether cataloging public T cell receptors could reveal signatures of past pathogen exposure. Roughly 5 DR-DQ haplotypes were handled as single units for association and clustering, since linkage in the cohort was strong. Typing coverage varied by locus: roughly 620-630 donors for A, B, C, DRB1 and DQB1; some 520 for DQA1; approximately 570 for DPA1; around 490 for DPB1. The study combined high-throughput TCR immunosequencing, statistical association of individual TCRs with disease status, and machine learning to predict cytomegalovirus infection status. An early release covering some 640 HLA-typed donors comprised about 320 gigabases of sequencing data and tens of millions of unique TCR sequences. A later genetic analysis used genome-wide SNP genotypes for 398 of the 666 donors, treating that subset as a discovery cohort. To decide whether each TCR beta V gene segment behaved as functional or pseudogenic, an earlier analysis of approximately 600 of the donors relied on high-throughput TCR beta sequencing. Both class I and class II loci were covered by HLA typing, at four-digit resolution. Using immunosequencing, the study profiled T cell repertoires from around 680 subjects and related those repertoires to cytomegalovirus serostatus. Among roughly 400 genotyped donors of the cohort, an average of about 240,000 unique TCR beta nucleotide sequences were sequenced per donor, around a sixth of them non-productive. A later analysis re-examined previously published TCR beta repertoires from 600 to 700 donors and added high-resolution HLA genotyping to investigate patterns of TCR occurrence. The genetic ancestry cluster associated with self-reported Caucasian donors included around 76% of the roughly 410 genotyped donors. Alongside the repertoire data, information on donor age, sex, ethnicity and CMV serostatus was compiled. Along with the roughly 700-subject first cohort, a separate validation cohort of over a hundred different subjects was used. All discovery cohort repertoires had been generated using a single sequencing platform. In the later analysis, no new phenotypic data were used to find candidate immune exposures; instead, reliance was placed on TCR beta sequences and their occurrence across donors. Overall study results and their limits: In an earlier analysis of some 500 of the donors, most TCR beta V segments were observed in productive rearrangements about 90% or about 30% of the time, broadly matching IMGT annotations. According to a later analysis, most CMV-associated TCR beta chains appeared to be HLA-restricted, and the HLA associations seemed to be driven largely by CMV exposure. In this cohort, only TCR beta chains were sequenced, and detectable features were limited by the absence of alpha or paired-chain data. A total of fewer than 200 TCR beta chains were listed by the study as associated with cytomegalovirus. Immune exposure information for the cohort was limited to CMV serostatus. Because HLA typing was unavailable for some donors at each locus, only the typed subset was used in association tests. A further reported finding was that TCR beta sequences accurately predicted the HLA-A and HLA-B alleles for most subjects in the first cohort. Correlated functional status among segregating V segments might reflect linkage disequilibrium, but an unknown experimental factor could not be ruled out. While some public TCRs were present in many individuals, most TCR sequences turned up only very rarely across donors. Three of the identified cytomegalovirus-associated TCR beta chains were confirmed in vitro to be specific for cytomegalovirus antigens. Some IMGT-functional V segments, including TRBV6-2 and TRBV6-3, could not be distinguished by the 87-base-pair reads and were therefore excluded. According to a later analysis, parvovirus B19, influenza, CMV and Epstein-Barr virus appeared linked to several top co-occurrence clusters. Compared with equally common non-associated chains, HLA-associated TCR beta chains in a later analysis were more clonally expanded and had lower generation probabilities. In a later genetic analysis, a missense DCLRE1C variant was associated with V-gene and J-gene trimming of TCR beta chains, and the association was replicated in an independent cohort. According to the authors, the approach could potentially be generalized to other disease states and immunological phenotypes. In a later genetic analysis, fewer N-insertions in productive TCRs were reported among donors in an Asian-associated ancestry cluster than the approximately 710-donor mean. In a later analysis, over 15,000 TCR beta sequences were associated with specific HLA alleles at a false discovery rate of 0.05. When HLA alleles, especially DR and DQ, strongly co-occurred, attributing TCR associations to individual alleles was difficult. A cluster of highly shared sequence variants was judged likely to be a technical artifact of the sequencing pipeline. According to a later analysis, TCR association rates differed among HLA loci, with DRB1 alleles showing the most associated TCRs and HLA-C alleles showing the fewest. Presence/absence analyses assumed roughly uniform sequencing depth across donors, an assumption that may not hold. The earlier analysis of approximately 560 of the donors excluded roughly 17 rarely observed V segments, including chromosome 9 orphons, because counts were too low. The classifier was reported to diagnose cytomegalovirus status with high specificity and sensitivity in both the original cohort and the validation cohort.

Looking up the germline V gene yields CDR1 MNHEY and CDR2 SVGAGI. Its CDR3 holds 11 amino acids, cysteine through phenylalanine. Kept here is only the CDR3 DNA, which spans 33 bases and is read in frame from base 1. Relative to germline, V is 6 bases shorter and J is 4 bases shorter, with 4 bases between their ends. The cohort was made up of roughly 670 healthy bone marrow donors. Cohort members were all nominally healthy when sampled, although unrecorded immune exposures were likely present. CMV serostatus was positive for 289 and negative for about half of the roughly 670 cohort members, and was not recorded for this donor. Each donor provided a peripheral blood sample, and peripheral blood mononuclear cells were used for TCR beta sequencing. The Qiagen DNeasy Blood Extraction Kit was used to extract genomic DNA from the blood cell samples.

The sequence was obtained from a human donor in good health. The chain was built from TRBV6-5 and TRBJ2-1; the D gene remains uncertain. Source material: PBMCs. The CDR3 protein sequence reads: CASSNYNEQFF. Here is the DNA: TGTGCCAGCAGCAATTACAATGAGCAGTTCTTC.